The clone carrying this T cell receptor (beta chain) was seen only a few times. The antigen remains undetermined. Unique molecular identifiers were used in preparing the TCRbeta library. A single record per CDR3 protein comes from TCRdb applying MiXCR to the PCR reads. The sample has roughly 200,000 distinct CDR3 sequences, approximately 11% seen once. The CDR3 covers 14 residues. Germline V gene lookup returns CDR1 SGHRS and CDR2 YFSETQ. Between the trimmed V and J ends, which lost 2 bases and 4 bases, there was a span of 12 bases. The data were obtained in a study of T-cell reconstitution after alpha-beta-depleted transplantation in children. Study conclusions and caveats: Counts and diversity of T cells one year after transplant came mostly from newly produced T cells.

The receptor's source is a child under two years old with acute myeloid leukemia, due to receive a stem cell transplant. The starting material was PBMCs, obtained before TCRalphabeta/CD19-depleted stem cell transplant. The chain recombines TRBV5-1 with TRBJ2-5; D remains ambiguous. The CDR3 DNA reads TGCGCCAGCAGCTTCACCGGGCTCCGAGAGACCCAGTACTTC. Translated: CASSFTGLRETQYF.